These T cell receptor beta chains were read from a single sample in a study of naive CD8 T cells in extremely preterm neonates. Assay used: immunoSEQ multiplex PCR; TCRdb lists only in-frame clones, some missing. The sample carries some 5,900 clones, about 98% recorded once. Sample: naive CD8+ T cells from blood. The receptor source for this set is a human donor in good health. CDR3s include the opening cysteine and the closing phenylalanine or tryptophan.

v_call | cdr3_aa
TRBV10-3 | CAISVEGEGNQPQHF
TRBV30 | CAWSAPTGTLGGLFF
TRBV5-6 | CASSLGRDEETQYF
TRBV9 | CASSVGGVAGGLGETQYF
TRBV10-3 | CAIREDRERGGTQYF
TRBV27 | CASRYPGQGNEKLFF
TRBV6-5 | CASSYSMTGGSEAFF
TRBV19 | CASSGDWTGGGYGYTF
TRBV27 | CASSLKTGGGDSPLHF
TRBV30 | CAWSAGVGNQPQHF
TRBV10-1 | CASSDGGPGGEQYF
TRBV19 | CASNDGTKQETQYF
TRBV6-1 | CASSEGTSGSFYEQYF
TRBV27 | CASSLSAVQGAGTEAFF
TRBV30 | CAWIRAVTSYNEQFF
TRBV9 | CASSVEASDYNEQFF